This T cell receptor (beta chain) comes out of a study of cytomegalovirus exposure and HLA in healthy donors. Findings of the study overall: The presence/absence work took it that sequencing depth was about the same across donors.

The PCR employed 60 Vbeta primers together with 13 Jbeta primers. Sequencing was performed with immunoSEQ multiplex PCR; in TCRdb, only in-frame clones are kept and a portion is missing. With 150,000 to 200,000 clones in the sample, the ten largest clones hold roughly 1.9%. Notes on this clone: Antigen unknown.

The CDR3 is 16 amino acids. V lost 1 base to trimming and J lost 5 bases; unmatched junction nucleotides: 6. Germline lookup yields CDR1 SGHDT and CDR2 YYEEEE. This sequence joins TRBV5-6 and TRBJ2-5; 12 nucleotides agree with TRBD2. The sequencing input was PBMCs. This sequence was found in a man younger than 40 in good health and CMV-seronegative. The DNA of the CDR3 is TGTGCCAGCAGCTTGCGCGGACTAGCGGGGCGGGAGACCCAGTACTTC. Its translation is CASSLRGLAGRETQYF.